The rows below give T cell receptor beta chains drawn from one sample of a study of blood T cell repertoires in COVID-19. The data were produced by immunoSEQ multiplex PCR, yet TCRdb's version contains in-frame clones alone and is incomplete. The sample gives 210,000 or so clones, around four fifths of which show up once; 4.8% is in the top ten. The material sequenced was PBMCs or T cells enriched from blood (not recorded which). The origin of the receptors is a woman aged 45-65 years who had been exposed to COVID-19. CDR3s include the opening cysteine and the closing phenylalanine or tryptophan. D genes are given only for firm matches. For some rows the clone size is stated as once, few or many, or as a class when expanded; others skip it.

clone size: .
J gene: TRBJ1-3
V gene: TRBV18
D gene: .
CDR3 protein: CASSPQGGSGNTIYF
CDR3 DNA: TGTGCCAGCTCTCCACAGGGAGGTTCTGGAAACACCATATATTTT

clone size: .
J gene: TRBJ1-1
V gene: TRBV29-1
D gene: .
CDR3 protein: CSVYSNFMNTEAFF
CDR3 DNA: TGCAGCGTTTACAGTAACTTCATGAACACTGAAGCTTTCTTT

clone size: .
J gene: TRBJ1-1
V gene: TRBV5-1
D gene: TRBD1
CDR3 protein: CASSGQGAGDTEAFF
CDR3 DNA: TGCGCCAGCAGCGGACAGGGGGCGGGGGACACTGAAGCTTTCTTT

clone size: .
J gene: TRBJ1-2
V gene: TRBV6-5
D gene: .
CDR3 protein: CASSPQGRSGYTF
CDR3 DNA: TGTGCCAGCAGTCCCCAGGGAAGAAGCGGCTACACCTTC

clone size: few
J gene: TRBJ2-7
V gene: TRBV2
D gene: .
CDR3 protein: CASSVLGEQYF
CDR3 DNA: TGTGCCAGCAGTGTTCTCGGCGAGCAGTACTTC

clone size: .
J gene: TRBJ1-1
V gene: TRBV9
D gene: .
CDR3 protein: CASSVSENTEAFF
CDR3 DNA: TGTGCCAGCAGCGTCAGCGAGAACACTGAAGCTTTCTTT

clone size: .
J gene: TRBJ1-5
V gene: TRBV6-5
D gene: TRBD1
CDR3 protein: CASSPGQGFIAQHF
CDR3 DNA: TGTGCCAGCAGTCCGGGACAGGGTTTTATAGCCCAGCATTTT

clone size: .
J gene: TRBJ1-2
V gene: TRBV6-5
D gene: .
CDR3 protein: CASGLSGTRKGYTF
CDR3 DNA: TGTGCCAGCGGCCTTTCCGGGACACGGAAAGGCTACACCTTC

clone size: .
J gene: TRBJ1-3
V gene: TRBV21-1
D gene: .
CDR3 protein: CASSKGTGAALSGNTIYF
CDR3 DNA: TGTGCCAGCAGCAAGGGGACAGGGGCCGCCTTATCTGGAAACACCATATATTTT

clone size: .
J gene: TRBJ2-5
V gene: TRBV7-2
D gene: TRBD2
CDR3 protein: CASSYGLAGGPSETQYF
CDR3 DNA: TGTGCCAGCAGCTACGGACTAGCGGGGGGTCCAAGTGAGACCCAGTACTTC

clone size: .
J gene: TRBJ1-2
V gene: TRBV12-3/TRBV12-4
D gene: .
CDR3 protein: CASSLFRYGYTF
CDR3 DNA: TGTGCCAGCAGTTTATTCCGCTATGGCTACACCTTC

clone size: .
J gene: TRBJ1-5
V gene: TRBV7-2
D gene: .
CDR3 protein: CASSLVGNQPQHF
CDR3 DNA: TGTGCCAGCAGCTTAGTCGGCAATCAGCCCCAGCATTTT

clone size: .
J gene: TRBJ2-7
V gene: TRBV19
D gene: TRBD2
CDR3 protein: CASSPTWRGGSYEQYF
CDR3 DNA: TGTGCCAGTAGTCCAACTTGGCGGGGGGGCTCCTACGAGCAGTACTTC

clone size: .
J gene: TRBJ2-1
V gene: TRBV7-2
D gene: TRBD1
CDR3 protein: CASSDRGSYNEQFF
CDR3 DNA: TGTGCCAGCAGTGACAGGGGATCGTACAATGAGCAGTTCTTC

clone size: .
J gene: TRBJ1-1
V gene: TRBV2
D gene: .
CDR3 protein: CASSGGRTYTEAFF
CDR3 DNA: TGTGCCAGCAGTGGAGGCAGAACCTACACTGAAGCTTTCTTT

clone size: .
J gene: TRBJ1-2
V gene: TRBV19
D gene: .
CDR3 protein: CASSMERQAGFSYGYTF
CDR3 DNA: TGTGCCAGTAGTATGGAGCGGCAGGCTGGGTTCTCCTATGGCTACACCTTC

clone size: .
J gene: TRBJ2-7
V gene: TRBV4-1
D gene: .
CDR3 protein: CASSQGNRVVNEQYF
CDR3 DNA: TGCGCCAGCAGCCAAGGAAACAGGGTAGTCAACGAGCAGTACTTC

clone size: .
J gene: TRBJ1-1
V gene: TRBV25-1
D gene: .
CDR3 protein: CASTQKGGEAFF
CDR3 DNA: TGTGCCAGCACCCAAAAAGGAGGGGAGGCTTTCTTT

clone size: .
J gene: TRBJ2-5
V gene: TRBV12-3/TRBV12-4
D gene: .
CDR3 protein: CASSTQRRETQYF
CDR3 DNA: TGTGCCAGCAGCACACAGAGAAGGGAGACCCAGTACTTC

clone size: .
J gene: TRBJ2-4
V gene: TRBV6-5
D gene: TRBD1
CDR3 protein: CASRPRGQDKNIQYF
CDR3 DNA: TGTGCCAGCCGGCCCCGTGGACAGGATAAAAACATTCAGTACTTC

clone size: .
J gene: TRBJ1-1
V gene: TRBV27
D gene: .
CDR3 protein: CASSSGWRTEAFF
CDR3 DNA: TGTGCCAGCAGTTCAGGTTGGAGGACTGAAGCTTTCTTT

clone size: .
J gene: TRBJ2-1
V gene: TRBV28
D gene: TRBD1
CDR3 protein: CASTGTGVHNEQFF
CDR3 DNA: TGTGCCAGCACCGGGACAGGGGTACACAATGAGCAGTTCTTC

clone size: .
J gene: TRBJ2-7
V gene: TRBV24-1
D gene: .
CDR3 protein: CATLPGQGIAGASYEQYF
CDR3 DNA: TGTGCCACCCTTCCGGGACAGGGTATAGCGGGGGCCTCCTACGAGCAGTACTTC